These T cell receptor beta chains were read from a single sample in a study of cytotoxic CD8 clonotypes in ibrutinib-treated CLL. Generated by immunoSEQ multiplex PCR, the TCRdb table keeps only in-frame clones and is missing some. The repertoire has approximately 300,000 clones, around four fifths of them found once; the top ten carry roughly 7%. Source: PBMCs, taken before ibrutinib treatment. The receptor source for this set is a human donor with chronic lymphocytic leukemia. The CDR3 runs from the conserved cysteine through the conserved F or W. The D gene is left open where the match is weak. Only some rows state a clone size, as once, few, many or a class for expanded clones.

clone size: NA
D gene: TRBD2
J gene: TRBJ2-7
V gene: TRBV5-1
CDR3 DNA: TGCGCCAGTAGCGGACTAGCGGGAGGATACGAGCAGTACTTC
CDR3 protein: CASSGLAGGYEQYF

clone size: NA
D gene: NA
J gene: TRBJ2-1
V gene: TRBV14
CDR3 DNA: TGTGCCAGCAGCCAAGATTTTAGCGCCCGCTACTACAATGAGCAGTTCTTC
CDR3 protein: CASSQDFSARYYNEQFF

clone size: NA
D gene: NA
J gene: TRBJ2-5
V gene: TRBV29-1
CDR3 DNA: TGCAGCGCTTTACAGGGTATAGGAGGCGAGACCCAGTACTTC
CDR3 protein: CSALQGIGGETQYF

clone size: once
D gene: TRBD2
J gene: TRBJ2-2
V gene: TRBV7-7
CDR3 DNA: TGTGCCAGCAGTATAGCGGGAGGGCTGGCCGGGGAGCTGTTTTTT
CDR3 protein: CASSIAGGLAGELFF

clone size: few
D gene: TRBD1
J gene: TRBJ1-1
V gene: TRBV18
CDR3 DNA: TGTGCCAGCTCAGAAAACAGGGGTGGCACTGAAGCTTTCTTT
CDR3 protein: CASSENRGGTEAFF

clone size: NA
D gene: TRBD1
J gene: TRBJ2-3
V gene: TRBV27
CDR3 DNA: TGTGCCAGCAGTTTTACAGGGGGAGCAGATACGCAGTATTTT
CDR3 protein: CASSFTGGADTQYF

clone size: few
D gene: TRBD2
J gene: TRBJ2-1
V gene: TRBV11-2
CDR3 DNA: TGTGCCAGCAGCTTTCCCGGGACTAGCGTTGAGCAGTTCTTC
CDR3 protein: CASSFPGTSVEQFF

clone size: NA
D gene: TRBD1
J gene: TRBJ1-5
V gene: TRBV10-3
CDR3 DNA: TGTGCCATCAGTGAGTGGGACAGGGTATACCAGCCCCAGCATTTT
CDR3 protein: CAISEWDRVYQPQHF

clone size: NA
D gene: TRBD1
J gene: TRBJ2-7
V gene: TRBV9
CDR3 DNA: TGTGCCAGCAGCACCGGGACAGGGAGGAACGAGCAGTACTTC
CDR3 protein: CASSTGTGRNEQYF

clone size: NA
D gene: NA
J gene: TRBJ2-1
V gene: TRBV5-4
CDR3 DNA: TGTGCCAGCAGCTTGGACCGCTGGAAGGACAATGAGCAGTTCTTC
CDR3 protein: CASSLDRWKDNEQFF

clone size: NA
D gene: NA
J gene: TRBJ1-5
V gene: TRBV7-9
CDR3 DNA: TGTGCCAGCAGCAGTGACAGATACGGGAATCAGCCCCAGCATTTT
CDR3 protein: CASSSDRYGNQPQHF

clone size: NA
D gene: NA
J gene: TRBJ2-5
V gene: TRBV2
CDR3 DNA: TGTGCCGGCCAAGGGGTCGGGAAGACCCAGTACTTC
CDR3 protein: CAGQGVGKTQYF

clone size: few
D gene: NA
J gene: TRBJ1-2
V gene: TRBV5-6
CDR3 DNA: TGTGCCAGCAGCTCCATACCGGACCAAACGTGGTGGTATGGCTACACCTTC
CDR3 protein: CASSSIPDQTWWYGYTF

clone size: NA
D gene: NA
J gene: TRBJ1-2
V gene: TRBV13
CDR3 DNA: TGTGCCAGCAGCTTACCGAGACCACACTATGGCTACACCTTC
CDR3 protein: CASSLPRPHYGYTF

clone size: once
D gene: TRBD2
J gene: TRBJ2-5
V gene: TRBV7-8
CDR3 DNA: TGTGCCAGCAGCTTAAGCACTAGCGGGGCCCAAGAGACCCAGTACTTC
CDR3 protein: CASSLSTSGAQETQYF

clone size: NA
D gene: TRBD2
J gene: TRBJ2-1
V gene: TRBV9
CDR3 DNA: TGTGCCAGCAGCTCACGGACTAGCGGGGCCTACAATGAGCAGTTCTTC
CDR3 protein: CASSSRTSGAYNEQFF

clone size: NA
D gene: NA
J gene: TRBJ2-3
V gene: TRBV25-1
CDR3 DNA: TGTGCCAGCAGTGAAAATGTATTCCCTTCGCAGTATTTT
CDR3 protein: CASSENVFPSQYF

clone size: NA
D gene: TRBD2
J gene: TRBJ2-2
V gene: TRBV7-8
CDR3 DNA: TGTGCCAGCAGCCCCCGAGCGGGAGGCGGCACCGGGGAGCTGTTTTTT
CDR3 protein: CASSPRAGGGTGELFF